The clone carrying this TCR beta chain was seen ten or more times. No antigen is known for it. This specimen comes from a study of CD8 T cells in ankylosing spondylitis. General study findings and limits: CD8+ by phenotype, disease-linked clones were relatively rare in peripheral blood.

The CDR3 runs to 13 residues. V lost 5 bases, J lost 5 bases, and 13 bases lay in between. CDR1 and CDR2 from the germline V gene are SGHVS and FQNEAQ. Using quantitative 5'-RACE with molecular barcodes, the authors made TCR beta libraries. MiXCR, run by TCRdb on the 5' RACE reads, gives a single entry per CDR3 protein. The table has about 69,000 distinct CDR3 sequences, roughly 5% seen once. The clonotype comes from a male donor with ankylosing spondylitis or in good health (not recorded which). This rearrangement joins TRBV7-8 to TRBJ2-7; D may be TRBD1 (6 bases). Input material: blood, either unsorted or a sorted T cell fraction (not recorded which). The CDR3 spells CASSANRDHEQYF. For the CDR3, the DNA is TGTGCCAGCAGCGCTAACAGGGACCACGAGCAGTACTTC. The entire variable domain, with the rest obtained from reference TRBV7-8 and TRBJ2-7, is as follows: GAGVSQSPRYKVAKRGQDVALRCDPISGHVSLFWYQQALGQGPEFLTYFQNEAQLDKSGLPSDRFFAERPEGSVSTLKIQRTQQEDSAVYLCASSANRDHEQYFGPGTRLTVT.